The clone carrying this T cell receptor (beta chain) was seen a handful of times. Its target is not known. The data were taken from a study of T cells in localized non-small cell lung cancer. Profiling relied on immunoSEQ multiplex PCR, and the TCRdb table lists in-frame clones only, not all of them. Of tens of thousands of clones listed, 80% to 90% are singletons. The CDR3 length is 16 residues. Notes on the study in general: Adjacent lung had a median around 60 of the 100 largest tumor clones. Uninvolved nearby lung showed the greatest T cell clonality, exceeding that found in tumor. Sequence data derive from only one tumor region, so heterogeneity remains possible.

The rearrangement joins TRBV12-1 to TRBJ1-2; TRBD1 is taken as the D call from the table, unchecked against the DNA. TRBV12-1 represents a pseudogene. The specimen was PBMCs, collected before any cancer treatment. The TCR originated in a man between 40 and 75 years old with stage II squamous cell lung carcinoma. CDR3 protein: CASTPGQGALSYGYTF. Here the CDR3 DNA reads TGTGCCAGCACCCCGGGACAGGGGGCGTTGTCCTATGGCTACACCTTC.